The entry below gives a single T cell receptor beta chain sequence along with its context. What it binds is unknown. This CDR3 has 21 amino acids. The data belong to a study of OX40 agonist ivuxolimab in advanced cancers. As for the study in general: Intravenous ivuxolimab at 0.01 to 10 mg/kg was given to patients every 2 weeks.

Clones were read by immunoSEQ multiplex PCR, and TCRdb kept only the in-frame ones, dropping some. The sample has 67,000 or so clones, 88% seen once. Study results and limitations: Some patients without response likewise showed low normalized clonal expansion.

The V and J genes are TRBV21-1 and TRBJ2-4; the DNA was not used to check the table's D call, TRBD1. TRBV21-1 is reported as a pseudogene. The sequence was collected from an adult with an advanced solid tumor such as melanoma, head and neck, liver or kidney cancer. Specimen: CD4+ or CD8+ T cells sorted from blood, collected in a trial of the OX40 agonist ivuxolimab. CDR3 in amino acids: CASSKAGRAGKPIRAKNIQYF. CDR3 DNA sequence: TGTGCCAGCAGCAAAGCGGGTCGGGCAGGGAAACCGATCCGAGCCAAAAACATTCAGTACTTC.